A selection of T cell receptor beta chains follows, all from one sample in a study of blood T cell repertoires in COVID-19. The assay was immunoSEQ multiplex PCR, and TCRdb's table has in-frame clones only and misses some. Of almost 250,000 clones listed, approximately 85% were seen once; the top ten hold around 10%. Sequencing was carried out using PBMCs or T cells enriched from blood (not recorded which). These TCRs come from a woman aged 45-60 years with acute COVID-19. The CDR3 runs from the conserved cysteine through the conserved F or W. A D gene is named only where the DNA matches it firmly. Not all rows give a size; the values are once, few, many and, for expanded clones, a class.

j_gene: TRBJ1-1
v_gene: TRBV19
len: 16
d_gene: TRBD1
abundance: -
CDR3aa: CASSRAAGGLNTEAFF
CDR3nt: TGTGCCAGTAGTCGGGCGGCAGGGGGTCTAAACACTGAAGCTTTCTTT

j_gene: TRBJ1-1
v_gene: TRBV5-6
len: 15
d_gene: TRBD1
abundance: -
CDR3aa: CASSYPGTGNTEAFF
CDR3nt: TGTGCCAGCAGCTACCCCGGGACAGGGAACACTGAAGCTTTCTTT

j_gene: TRBJ2-3
v_gene: TRBV2
len: 13
d_gene: -
abundance: -
CDR3aa: CASSRGGTDTQYF
CDR3nt: TGTGCCAGCAGTAGGGGGGGAACAGATACGCAGTATTTT

j_gene: TRBJ2-2
v_gene: TRBV9
len: 15
d_gene: -
abundance: once
CDR3aa: CASSLEGQNTGELFF
CDR3nt: TGTGCCAGCAGCCTCGAGGGACAGAACACCGGGGAGCTGTTTTTT

j_gene: TRBJ2-1
v_gene: TRBV6-2/TRBV6-3
len: 15
d_gene: TRBD1
abundance: -
CDR3aa: CASSFGQGAYNEQFF
CDR3nt: TGTGCCAGCAGTTTCGGCCAGGGGGCTTACAATGAGCAGTTCTTC

j_gene: TRBJ2-1
v_gene: TRBV5-4
len: 13
d_gene: -
abundance: -
CDR3aa: CASSLGQSDEQFF
CDR3nt: TGTGCCAGCAGCTTGGGTCAGAGCGATGAGCAGTTCTTC

j_gene: TRBJ2-1
v_gene: TRBV7-6
len: 17
d_gene: -
abundance: -
CDR3aa: CASSLVSPPRVNNEQFF
CDR3nt: TGTGCCAGCAGCTTAGTCTCGCCGCCGAGGGTTAACAATGAGCAGTTCTTC

j_gene: TRBJ2-1
v_gene: TRBV5-4
len: 16
d_gene: TRBD2
abundance: -
CDR3aa: CASSPGGTRRGDEQFF
CDR3nt: TGTGCCAGCAGCCCTGGTGGGACTAGGCGAGGAGATGAGCAGTTCTTC

j_gene: TRBJ2-7
v_gene: TRBV7-3
len: 15
d_gene: TRBD1
abundance: -
CDR3aa: CASSPSLDRGHEQYF
CDR3nt: TGTGCCAGCAGCCCATCTCTGGACAGGGGTCATGAGCAGTACTTC

j_gene: TRBJ1-1
v_gene: TRBV30
len: 14
d_gene: TRBD1
abundance: -
CDR3aa: CAWRRGQGNTEAFF
CDR3nt: TGTGCCTGGCGAAGAGGACAGGGGAACACTGAAGCTTTCTTT

j_gene: TRBJ1-4
v_gene: TRBV19
len: 14
d_gene: -
abundance: -
CDR3aa: CATRGTQHNEKLFF
CDR3nt: TGTGCCACCCGCGGGACCCAACATAATGAAAAACTGTTTTTT

j_gene: TRBJ2-3
v_gene: TRBV29-1
len: 13
d_gene: -
abundance: -
CDR3aa: CSVEFSGTDTQYF
CDR3nt: TGCAGCGTTGAATTTAGCGGCACAGATACGCAGTATTTT

j_gene: TRBJ2-1
v_gene: TRBV7-6
len: 15
d_gene: -
abundance: -
CDR3aa: CASSLEGGNYNEQFF
CDR3nt: TGTGCCAGCAGCTTAGAGGGGGGGAACTACAATGAGCAGTTCTTC

j_gene: TRBJ1-6
v_gene: TRBV7-2
len: 13
d_gene: -
abundance: -
CDR3aa: CASSSGFNSPLHF
CDR3nt: TGTGCCAGCAGTTCAGGTTTTAATTCACCCCTCCACTTT

j_gene: TRBJ1-2
v_gene: TRBV28
len: 15
d_gene: -
abundance: -
CDR3aa: CASSSLPLIPYGYTF
CDR3nt: TGTGCCAGCAGTTCCCTACCTTTGATTCCCTATGGCTACACCTTC

j_gene: TRBJ2-2
v_gene: TRBV7-6
len: 16
d_gene: -
abundance: -
CDR3aa: CASSLTPHMPTGELFF
CDR3nt: TGTGCCAGCAGCTTAACGCCCCACATGCCAACCGGGGAGCTGTTTTTT

j_gene: TRBJ2-2
v_gene: TRBV10-1
len: 14
d_gene: TRBD2
abundance: -
CDR3aa: CASSVGGRTGELFF
CDR3nt: TGCGCCAGCAGTGTCGGCGGGAGAACCGGGGAGCTGTTTTTT

j_gene: TRBJ1-2
v_gene: TRBV9
len: 16
d_gene: TRBD1
abundance: once
CDR3aa: CASSPSTTGGATGYTF
CDR3nt: TGTGCCAGCAGCCCTTCTACGACAGGGGGCGCTACCGGCTACACCTTC

j_gene: TRBJ1-1
v_gene: TRBV4-3
len: 16
d_gene: TRBD1
abundance: -
CDR3aa: CASSQVGTGMGAEAFF
CDR3nt: TGCGCCAGCAGCCAAGTGGGGACAGGTATGGGGGCTGAAGCTTTCTTT

j_gene: TRBJ1-1
v_gene: TRBV2
len: 12
d_gene: -
abundance: -
CDR3aa: CASSGEVTQAFF
CDR3nt: TGTGCCAGCAGTGGGGAGGTAACCCAAGCTTTCTTT

j_gene: TRBJ2-7
v_gene: TRBV18
len: 14
d_gene: -
abundance: -
CDR3aa: CASSPSQGSYEQYF
CDR3nt: TGTGCCAGCTCACCTTCTCAGGGGTCCTACGAGCAGTACTTC

j_gene: TRBJ1-2
v_gene: TRBV18
len: 14
d_gene: TRBD1
abundance: -
CDR3aa: CASSPQTGEGGYTF
CDR3nt: TGTGCCAGCTCACCACAGACAGGGGAGGGCGGCTACACCTTC

j_gene: TRBJ2-7
v_gene: TRBV3-1/TRBV3-2
len: 13
d_gene: -
abundance: -
CDR3aa: CASSQGGTHEQYF
CDR3nt: TGTGCCAGCAGCCAAGGTGGGACACACGAGCAGTACTTC

j_gene: TRBJ1-5
v_gene: TRBV19
len: 13
d_gene: -
abundance: -
CDR3aa: CASTGFSNQPQHF
CDR3nt: TGTGCCAGTACCGGGTTCAGCAATCAGCCCCAGCATTTT

j_gene: TRBJ1-5
v_gene: TRBV7-2
len: 14
d_gene: -
abundance: -
CDR3aa: CASSLNPQGRPQHF
CDR3nt: TGTGCCAGCAGCTTAAACCCCCAGGGGCGGCCCCAGCATTTT

j_gene: TRBJ1-2
v_gene: TRBV19
len: 12
d_gene: -
abundance: -
CDR3aa: CASSNPREGYTF
CDR3nt: TGTGCCAGTAGTAATCCAAGAGAGGGCTACACCTTC

j_gene: TRBJ2-7
v_gene: TRBV10-3
len: 15
d_gene: TRBD2
abundance: -
CDR3aa: CAISSGLAVFYEQYF
CDR3nt: TGTGCCATCAGCTCGGGACTAGCGGTGTTCTACGAGCAGTACTTC

j_gene: TRBJ1-3
v_gene: TRBV27
len: 15
d_gene: -
abundance: -
CDR3aa: CASSLAGSSGNTIYF
CDR3nt: TGTGCCAGCAGTTTGGCCGGGAGCTCAGGAAACACCATATATTTT

j_gene: TRBJ2-2
v_gene: TRBV24-1
len: 16
d_gene: TRBD1
abundance: -
CDR3aa: CATSDSDRGNTGELFF
CDR3nt: TGTGCCACCAGTGATTCGGACAGGGGGAACACCGGGGAGCTGTTTTTT

j_gene: TRBJ1-3
v_gene: TRBV19
len: 15
d_gene: TRBD1
abundance: once
CDR3aa: CASQPGGRAGNTIYF
CDR3nt: TGTGCCTCCCAGCCAGGGGGCAGAGCTGGAAACACCATATATTTT

j_gene: TRBJ1-6
v_gene: TRBV29-1
len: 14
d_gene: -
abundance: -
CDR3aa: CSVRAKLYNSPLHF
CDR3nt: TGCAGCGTGAGGGCCAAGCTGTATAATTCACCCCTCCACTTT

j_gene: TRBJ2-5
v_gene: TRBV27
len: 15
d_gene: TRBD2
abundance: few
CDR3aa: CASSAGLAGEETQYF
CDR3nt: TGTGCCAGCAGTGCGGGACTAGCGGGGGAAGAGACCCAGTACTTC

j_gene: TRBJ2-5
v_gene: TRBV19
len: 13
d_gene: TRBD1
abundance: -
CDR3aa: CASSGTAQETQYF
CDR3nt: TGTGCCAGTAGTGGGACAGCTCAAGAGACCCAGTACTTC

j_gene: TRBJ2-1
v_gene: TRBV5-1
len: 12
d_gene: -
abundance: -
CDR3aa: CASSLAINEQFF
CDR3nt: TGCGCCAGCAGTCTGGCCATTAATGAGCAGTTCTTC

j_gene: TRBJ1-1
v_gene: TRBV27
len: 16
d_gene: -
abundance: few
CDR3aa: CASSLRQIPSNTEAFF
CDR3nt: TGTGCCAGCAGCCTCAGACAGATTCCGTCCAACACTGAAGCTTTCTTT

j_gene: TRBJ1-4
v_gene: TRBV9
len: 14
d_gene: -
abundance: -
CDR3aa: CASSVTATNEKLFF
CDR3nt: TGTGCCAGCAGCGTCACAGCAACTAATGAAAAACTGTTTTTT

j_gene: TRBJ1-2
v_gene: TRBV14
len: 16
d_gene: TRBD1
abundance: -
CDR3aa: CASSQTGTGANYGYTF
CDR3nt: TGTGCCAGCAGCCAAACCGGGACAGGGGCTAACTATGGCTACACCTTC

j_gene: TRBJ2-1
v_gene: TRBV4-3
len: 17
d_gene: -
abundance: -
CDR3aa: CASSQDPGSSSYNEQFF
CDR3nt: TGCGCCAGCAGCCAAGATCCCGGGTCGAGCTCCTACAATGAGCAGTTCTTC

j_gene: TRBJ1-1
v_gene: TRBV7-2
len: 14
d_gene: -
abundance: -
CDR3aa: CASSFLEGRAEAFF
CDR3nt: TGTGCCAGCAGCTTTCTCGAAGGGAGGGCTGAAGCTTTCTTT

j_gene: TRBJ1-2
v_gene: TRBV19
len: 13
d_gene: TRBD1
abundance: -
CDR3aa: CASSILQGSGYTF
CDR3nt: TGTGCCAGTAGTATACTACAGGGGTCCGGCTACACCTTC

j_gene: TRBJ1-5
v_gene: TRBV9
len: 13
d_gene: TRBD1
abundance: -
CDR3aa: CASGQAPNQPQHF
CDR3nt: TGTGCCAGCGGACAGGCTCCCAATCAGCCCCAGCATTTT

j_gene: TRBJ1-1
v_gene: TRBV11-2
len: 15
d_gene: TRBD1
abundance: -
CDR3aa: CASSLGQGSTTEAFF
CDR3nt: TGTGCCAGCAGCTTAGGACAGGGCTCCACCACTGAAGCTTTCTTT

j_gene: TRBJ1-1
v_gene: TRBV7-9
len: 14
d_gene: -
abundance: -
CDR3aa: CASSLGGQGTEAFF
CDR3nt: TGTGCCAGCAGCTTAGGGGGGCAAGGGACTGAAGCTTTCTTT

j_gene: TRBJ1-6
v_gene: TRBV7-2
len: 13
d_gene: -
abundance: -
CDR3aa: CASSRGGGSPLHF
CDR3nt: TGTGCCAGCAGCAGAGGGGGGGGGTCACCCCTCCACTTT

j_gene: TRBJ1-2
v_gene: TRBV5-3
len: 15
d_gene: -
abundance: -
CDR3aa: CARSRRGRERYGYTF
CDR3nt: TGTGCCAGAAGCCGGAGGGGCAGGGAGAGGTATGGCTACACCTTC